The 32 T cell receptor beta chains below all came from one sample that was sequenced in a study of read filtering for tumor transcriptome and immune sequencing. The library was built from approximately 400 ng RNA with molecular barcoded adaptors for alpha/delta and beta/gamma chains. In TCRdb, the reads were re-called with MiXCR into one record per CDR3 protein. The repertoire consists of tens of thousands of distinct CDR3 sequences, with 20% to 25% occurring once and the leading ten covering roughly 15%. The sample taken for sequencing was a population of CD138-negative cells sorted from bone marrow. These receptors all come from a donor at least 40 years old with multiple myeloma.

Comments on this clonotype: A far larger clone is only one base removed, so a read error is likely. Given the absence of the conserved phenylalanine or tryptophan at the CDR3 end, a read error is likely. The rearrangement uses TRBV11-1 and TRBJ2-1; 8 bases line up with TRBD2. The CDR3 is made up of 15 amino acids. The germline gives CDR1 SGHAT, CDR2 FQDESV (reference sequence). V dropped 2 bases and J dropped 7; count of bases not matched to a gene: 7. This CDR3 reads CASSLTAGGLNEQFY. The CDR3 DNA is TGTGCCAGCAGCTTAACGGCGGGAGGCTTGAATGAGCAGTTCTAC.

This clonotype was observed many times. This chain links TRBV3-1 with TRBJ2-1; 9 bases map to TRBD2. The CDR3 runs 18 residues. V lost 3 bases and J lost 1; bases outside the gene matches: 10. Germline loops: CDR1 LGHDT, CDR2 YNNKEL (reference sequence). The CDR3 DNA follows: TGTGCCAGCAGCCATTCGCTAGCGGGAACTCGGTCCTACAATGAGCAGTTCTTC. Residues: CASSHSLAGTRSYNEQFF.

This clonotype was seen at least ten times. The chain has TRBV7-9 and TRBJ2-3; 11 positions match TRBD2. The trim removed 8 bases at V and 6 bases at J, leaving 16 bases unmatched. This CDR3 region has 17 residues. Germline CDR1 is SEHNR and CDR2 is FQNEAQ (reference sequence). DNA of the CDR3: TGTGCCAGCTCCGACAGCCGTTTAGCGGGAGGGCCTGATACGCAGTATTTT. Protein product: CASSDSRLAGGPDTQYF.

This clonotype was observed at least ten times. V is TRBV20-1 and J is TRBJ2-1, with 16 nucleotides matching TRBD2. The germline V gene has CDR1 DFQATT and CDR2 SNEGSKA (reference sequence). The length of the CDR3 is 18 residues. With 2 bases clipped from V and 7 bases from J, the junction kept 11 bases outside the gene matches. CDR3 in DNA: TGCAGTGCTAGACCGGGACTAGCGGGAGGGCCCTCTAGGAATGAGCAGTTCTTC. Translation gives CSARPGLAGGPSRNEQFF.

The sample holds many counts of this clonotype. J is TRBJ2-3 and V is TRBV2, with D hard to call. There are 11 residues in the CDR3. The germline CDR1 and CDR2 sequences are SNHLY and FYNNEI. Trimming pared 6 bases from V and 4 bases from J, leaving 5 bases between. The CDR3 is CASRGADTQYF. DNA for the CDR3: TGTGCCAGCAGAGGAGCAGATACGCAGTATTTT.

This clonotype occurred many times. The V call is TRBV2, the J call TRBJ2-1, with unresolved D. Germline V lookup: CDR1 SNHLY, CDR2 FYNNEI. V lost 4 bases and J lost 7, with 8 bases in between. This CDR3 comprises 12 residues. The CDR3 reads CASSGSGNEQFF. CDR3 coding DNA: TGTGCCAGCAGTGGGAGTGGGAATGAGCAGTTCTTC. Full variable domain (remainder filled in from reference TRBV2 and TRBJ2-1): EPEVTQTPSHQVTQMGQEVILRCVPISNHLYFYWYRQILGQKVEFLVSFYNNEISEKSEIFDDQFSVERPDGSNFTLKIRSTKLEDSAMYFCASSGSGNEQFFGPGTRLTVL.

This clonotype was seen just once. This may stem from a read error, because a much larger clone lies one nucleotide away. The CDR3 ends on some other residue instead of the conserved phenylalanine or tryptophan, so this is likely a read error. The chain is built from TRBV7-9 and TRBJ1-1; TRBD1 is a possible D gene (5 bases). This CDR3 region has 13 residues. Trimming removed 5 bases at V and 1 base at J, with 8 bases between. CDR1 and CDR2 (germline): SEHNR, FQNEAQ (reference sequence). For the CDR3, the DNA is TGTGCCAGCAGCGGGACTGCGAACACTGAAGCTTTCTTG. Encoded protein: CASSGTANTEAFL.

This clonotype was counted ten times or more. The chain recombines TRBV20-1 with TRBJ2-1; D uncertain. This CDR3 is built from 16 residues. Looked up from germline, CDR1 is DFQATT and CDR2 is SNEGSKA (reference sequence). The V end lost 0 bases, the J end lost 0 bases, and 12 bases lay between the germline ends. The chain's CDR3 is CSARDGRPRSYNEQFF. The CDR3, as DNA: TGCAGTGCTAGAGATGGGCGACCACGCTCCTACAATGAGCAGTTCTTC.

This clonotype was picked up many times. The V gene is TRBV2, the J gene TRBJ2-5; D is perhaps TRBD1 (6 bases). Germline-derived CDR1 and CDR2 are SNHLY and FYNNEI. The CDR3 covers 13 residues. The V end was cut by 6 bases, the J end by 9 bases, with 17 bases between. As DNA, the CDR3 is TGTGCCAGCAGGAGCGGACCAGCAGGGGCCCAGTACTTC. It translates to CASRSGPAGAQYF.

For this clonotype: The likely explanation is a read error, given a far larger clone one base away. The CDR3 protein is CASSSRPGTGGRRTGAFF. Here the CDR3 DNA reads TGTGCCAGCAGTAGCCGCCCCGGGACAGGGGGCAGGAGGACTGGAGCTTTCTTT. The V gene is TRBV12-3 or TRBV12-4, the J gene TRBJ1-1; 12 nucleotides align to TRBD1. The CDR3 consists of 18 residues.

This clonotype has a count of ten or more. The rearrangement joins TRBV7-8 to TRBJ2-5, with 9 bases identical to TRBD1. Germline V gene data show CDR1 as SGHVS and CDR2 as FQNEAQ. V shed 2 bases, J shed 9 bases, and the junction held 19 bases outside the gene matches. The CDR3 is made up of 18 amino acids. The CDR3 region has the DNA TGTGCCAGCAGCTTACATAGACCGGGACAGGGTAAACGGGAGGCCCAGTACTTC. Amino acids: CASSLHRPGQGKREAQYF.

This clonotype was picked up many times. The chain combines TRBV29-1 with TRBJ2-5; 7 bases align to TRBD2. This CDR3 has 15 amino acids. The V gene's germline CDR1 is SQVTM and CDR2 ANQGSEA. Unmatched junction bases numbered 17, after V lost 8 bases and J lost 5 bases. CDR3 sequence (DNA): TGCAGCTCACGACCCTCTGCGGGAGCGGGGGAGACCCAGTACTTC. It encodes CSSRPSAGAGETQYF. The full variable domain, rest sourced from reference TRBV29-1 and TRBJ2-5, is SAVISQKPSRDICQRGTSLTIQCQVDSQVTMMFWYRQQPGQSLTLIATANQGSEATYESGFVIDKFPISRPNLTFSTLTVSNMSPEDSSIYLCSSRPSAGAGETQYFGPGTRLLVL.

In regard to this clonotype: The CDR3 does not end in the conserved phenylalanine or tryptophan, so this is likely a read error. This chain connects TRBV19 to TRBJ2-5; no clear D. Looked up from germline, CDR1 is LNHDA and CDR2 is SQIVND (reference sequence). Trimming shortened V by 4 bases and J by 4 bases, and 4 bases separated the two germline ends. There are 11 residues in the CDR3. The CDR3, as DNA: TGTGCCAGTAGTACGGGAGAGACCCAGTACTCC. Residues: CASSTGETQYS.

Of note for this clonotype: A much larger clone lies one base from this, so it may be a read error. The chain joins TRBV30 to TRBJ1-1; D is uncertain. V lost 5 bases and J 3 bases, leaving 7 bases between the germline ends. Germline CDR1 and CDR2: GTSNPN and SVGIG (reference sequence). This CDR3 is 11 amino acids long. The chain's CDR3 is CAWGMDTEAFF. The CDR3 DNA reads as TGTGCCTGGGGGATGGACACTGAAGCTTTCTTT. The variable domain in full, with the rest retrieved from reference TRBV30 and TRBJ1-1, is SQTIHQWPATLVQPVGSPLSLECTVEGTSNPNLYWYRQAAGRGLQLLFYSVGIGQISSEVPQNLSASRPQDRQFILSSKKLLLSDSGFYLCAWGMDTEAFFGQGTRLTVV.

The sample holds many counts of this clonotype. The chain links TRBV7-9 to TRBJ2-5; 7 nucleotides agree with TRBD2. The CDR3 spans 15 residues. V was clipped by 5 bases and J by 0 bases; unmatched bases: 6. The V gene's germline CDR1 is SEHNR and CDR2 FQNEAQ (reference sequence). The CDR3 DNA is TGTGCCAGCAGCAAAGCGGGGCAAAACCAAGAGACCCAGTACTTC. Residues: CASSKAGQNQETQYF.

This clonotype was counted at least ten times. The CDR3 nucleotides are TGTGCCAGCAGTGAAGCCGGGACTCACAATGAGCAGTTCTTC. Translated, it gives CASSEAGTHNEQFF. V gene TRBV6-1 combines with J gene TRBJ2-1; D is possibly TRBD2 (6 bases). Germline values: CDR1 MNHNS, CDR2 SASEGT. The ends were cut back, 0 bases at V and 5 bases at J, with 8 bases in the middle. This CDR3 has 14 residues.

This clonotype was observed at least ten times. This rearrangement joins TRBV12-3 or TRBV12-4 to TRBJ2-6; tentative D call: TRBD2 (7 bases). CDR3 size: 21 residues. The V and J ends lost 5 bases and 1 base respectively, with 27 bases between them. CDR3 in DNA: TGTGCCAGCAGTGACCGCCGAAGGGGGGGACTCCCAAGATCTGGGGCCAACGTCCTGACTTTC. Translation: CASSDRRRGGLPRSGANVLTF.

This clonotype was counted a single time. A much larger clone sits a single nucleotide away, making a read error possible. The V call is TRBV7-2, the J call TRBJ2-3; 16 bases are a match to TRBD2. This CDR3 spans 18 amino acids. Germline values: CDR1 SGHTA, CDR2 FQGNSA. DNA for the CDR3: TGTGCCAGCAGCTTCGGGACTAGCGGGAGGGCCTATACAGATACGCGGTATTTT. As protein: CASSFGTSGRAYTDTRYF.

Notes on this clonotype: One junction end does not reproduce the germline sequence, and a read error may be involved. This chain uses TRBV7-9 with TRBJ2-7; D may be TRBD1 or TRBD2 (5 bases each). The CDR3 consists of 12 residues. Germline assignment: CDR1 SEHNR and CDR2 FQNEAQ (reference sequence). The CDR3 nucleotides read TGTGCCAGCAGCTTAAACGGCAGGTTCGAGGGGTTC. This gives the protein CASSLNGRFEGF. The full variable domain, completed using reference TRBV7-9 and TRBJ2-7, is DTGVSQNPRHKITKRGQNVTFRCDPISEHNRLYWYRQTLGQGPEFLTYFQNEAQLEKSRLLSDRFSAERPKGSFSTLEIQRTEQGDSAMYLCASSLNGRFEGFGPGTRLTVT.

The V call is TRBV4-1, the J call TRBJ2-7; no definite D call. This CDR3 region has 14 residues. In germline, CDR1 is MGHRA, CDR2 YSYEKL. The V and J ends lost 0 bases and 2 bases respectively, with 8 bases between them. The CDR3 spells CASSQDLGAYEQYF. The CDR3 DNA sequence: TGCGCCAGCAGCCAAGATCTTGGTGCCTACGAGCAGTACTTC.

This clonotype is classed as medium-sized. The rearrangement uses TRBV30 and TRBJ2-7; TRBD1 matches at 9 bases. The CDR3 sequence is 12 residues long. Germline V lookup: CDR1 GTSNPN, CDR2 SVGIG (reference sequence). V lost 3 bases and J lost 3; bases outside the gene matches: 0. Here the CDR3 reads CAWRGQGYEQYF. DNA of the CDR3: TGTGCCTGGAGGGGACAGGGCTACGAGCAGTACTTC.

This clonotype has at least ten counts. The J gene is TRBJ2-3, the V gene TRBV11-2; D is possibly TRBD2 (6 bases). Germline V CDR1 and CDR2: SGHAT, FQNNGV. CDR3 length: 14 amino acids. V lost 5 bases, J lost 1 base, and 10 bases lay in between. The chain's CDR3 is CASSIGGGTDTQYF. CDR3 DNA sequence: TGTGCCAGCAGCATCGGGGGAGGCACAGATACGCAGTATTTT.

The V call is TRBV28, the J call TRBJ2-1, with TRBD2 matching over 16 bases. V was pared by 5 bases and J by 7 bases, with 8 bases of the junction left unmatched. CDR3 length: 17 amino acids. CDR1 is MDHEN and CDR2 is SYDVKM in the germline V gene. CDR3 residues: CASSPPGLAGGGNEQFF. The CDR3 DNA sequence: TGTGCCAGCAGTCCTCCGGGACTAGCGGGAGGGGGTAATGAGCAGTTCTTC.

Note on this clonotype: A far larger clone is only one base removed, so a read error is likely. The gene calls are TRBV6-5 and TRBJ2-5, with D hard to call. CDR1 and CDR2 (germline): MNHEY, SVGAGI. The length of the CDR3 is 11 residues. As DNA, the CDR3 is TGTGCCGGCAGTTACGGAGAGACCCAGTACTTC. Its translation: CAGSYGETQYF.

This clonotype was seen repeatedly, ten times or more. A read error is possible here, since a much larger clone lies one base away. V usage is TRBV19 and J usage is TRBJ2-1, with TRBD2 matching 9 bases. Germline V CDR1 and CDR2: LNHDA, SQIVND (reference sequence). The junction had 11 bases not matched to a gene; V was cut back by 4 bases and J by 4 bases. The CDR3 is 17 amino acids. CDR3 DNA sequence: TGTGCCAGTAGTACTAAAAGCGGGAGGCTCGTTTACAATGAGCAGTTCTTC. This codes for CASSTKSGRLVYNEQFF.

This clonotype counts as medium-sized. V is TRBV14 and J is TRBJ2-1, with 7 positions matching TRBD2. Germline V gives CDR1 SGHDN, CDR2 FVKESK. The CDR3 has 16 residues. With 4 bases clipped from V and 9 bases from J, the junction kept 15 bases outside the gene matches. CDR3 coding DNA: TGTGCCAGCAGCCGAAAACTAGTGGGAGGGCCCGGTGAGCAGTTCTTC. It specifies CASSRKLVGGPGEQFF.

This clonotype has just a few counts. A clone one base away is much larger, so this may be a read error. No conserved phenylalanine or tryptophan ends this CDR3, so it is likely a read error. The V gene is TRBV20-1, the J gene TRBJ2-4, with D perhaps matching TRBD1 or TRBD2 (5 bases each). Trimming shortened V by 5 bases and J by 5 bases, and 13 bases separated the two germline ends. Germline CDR1 and CDR2: DFQATT and SNEGSKA (reference sequence). The CDR3 length is 13 residues. The CDR3 region has the DNA TGCAGTGCTCCGAAGGGGAGCGAAAACATTCAGTACCTC. The encoded protein is CSAPKGSENIQYL.

This clonotype is labeled medium-sized. This chain connects TRBV15 to TRBJ2-2, with D unresolved. Germline V gives CDR1 LNHNV, CDR2 YYDKDF (reference sequence). Trimming pared 3 bases from V and 4 bases from J, leaving 6 bases between. The CDR3 runs to 13 residues. The CDR3 loop is CATSSTLTGELFF. The CDR3 nucleotides read TGTGCCACCAGCAGTACCCTCACCGGGGAGCTGTTTTTT.

This clonotype is medium-sized within its sample. The chain employs TRBV12-3 or TRBV12-4 and TRBJ2-1; 12 bases are shared with TRBD2. V shed 4 bases and J 7 bases; nucleotides not matched to a gene: 11. The CDR3 contains 17 residues. The CDR3 reads CASSSGLVTSGRNEQFF. The CDR3 nucleotides are TGTGCCAGCAGTTCAGGATTAGTTACTAGCGGGAGGAATGAGCAGTTCTTC.

This clonotype was counted at least ten times. The rearrangement links TRBV28 to TRBJ2-3; D gene uncertain. Trimming took off 7 bases at V and 9 bases at J, with 14 bases between the two ends. This CDR3 has 12 residues. The germline V gene has CDR1 MDHEN and CDR2 SYDVKM. CDR3 loop: CASMDPPTTQYF. Written as DNA, the CDR3 is TGTGCCAGCATGGACCCCCCCACGACGCAGTATTTT. The full variable domain, in which reference TRBV28 and TRBJ2-3 provide the parts outside the CDR3, is DVKVTQSSRYLVKRTGEKVFLECVQDMDHENMFWYRQDPGLGLRLIYFSYDVKMKEKGDIPEGYSVSREKKERFSLILESASTNQTSMYLCASMDPPTTQYFGPGTRLTVL.

This clonotype was found many times. The chain joins TRBV12-3 or TRBV12-4 to TRBJ2-3; TRBD2 might be the D (6 bases). The CDR3 contains 15 residues. The V end was cut by 3 bases, the J end by 4 bases, with 14 bases between. The CDR3 spells CASSLGGKGADTQYF. As DNA, the CDR3 is TGTGCCAGCAGTTTGGGAGGAAAAGGGGCAGATACGCAGTATTTT.

This clonotype is medium-sized by share. CDR3 protein: CASASGTSPINEQFF. The CDR3 bases are TGTGCCAGCGCATCCGGGACTAGTCCCATTAATGAGCAGTTCTTC. The chain is built from TRBV6-5 and TRBJ2-1; 8 bases align to TRBD2. Germline V gene lookup returns CDR1 MNHEY and CDR2 SVGAGI. The CDR3 contains 15 residues. The trim removed 8 bases at V and 7 bases at J, leaving 13 bases unmatched.